The 29 T cell receptor beta chains listed next were all sequenced from one sample in a study of cytomegalovirus exposure and HLA in healthy donors. The PCR had 60 Vbeta and 13 Jbeta primers. The table came from immunoSEQ multiplex PCR; TCRdb's copy has only in-frame clones and leaves some out. The profile shows 210,000 or so clones, over 60% of them singletons. The material sequenced was PBMCs. The receptors originated from a woman aged 25 to 45 in good health and CMV-seropositive.

The rearrangement links TRBV4-1 to TRBJ1-1, with D hard to call. Trimming removed 1 base from V and 0 bases from J, with 9 bases in between. There are 15 residues in the CDR3. From germline, CDR1 is MGHRA and CDR2 YSYEKL. CDR3 amino acids: CASSQVEGMNTEAFF. The CDR3 DNA follows: TGCGCCAGCAGCCAAGTGGAGGGAATGAACACTGAAGCTTTCTTT.

J is TRBJ2-5 and V is TRBV7-2; TRBD2 might be the D (6 bases). The CDR3 consists of 14 residues. Per germline, CDR1 SGHTA and CDR2 FQGNSA. The ends were cut back, 5 bases at V and 1 base at J, with 11 bases in the middle. Written as DNA, the CDR3 is TGTGCCAGCAGCCGAGGAGGGACCCAAGAGACCCAGTACTTC. This sequence encodes CASSRGGTQETQYF.

This clone was counted a single time. The rearrangement uses TRBV2 and TRBJ2-3; the D gene is possibly TRBD2 (6 bases). The CDR3 spans 16 residues. Trimming took off 6 bases at V and 2 bases at J, with 18 bases between the two ends. CDR1 is SNHLY and CDR2 is FYNNEI in the germline V gene. CDR3 residues: CASSAQRSGVTDTQYF. The CDR3 DNA is TGTGCCAGCAGCGCCCAGCGTAGCGGAGTCACAGATACGCAGTATTTT.

The rearrangement uses TRBV14 and TRBJ1-4; 9 bases fit TRBD1. The V gene end was trimmed by 5 bases and the J gene end by 5 bases; junction bases not matched to a gene: 9. Germline V gives CDR1 SGHDN, CDR2 FVKESK. The CDR3 is 16 residues long. The CDR3 here is CASSAHRGRINEKLFF. CDR3 bases: TGTGCCAGCAGCGCCCACAGGGGGCGGATAAATGAAAAACTGTTTTTT.

The rearrangement links TRBV28 to TRBJ1-2; D may be TRBD1 (6 bases). The CDR3 is 12 residues long. Trimming took 7 bases from V and 3 from J, leaving 9 bases between them. Germline-derived CDR1 and CDR2 are MDHEN and SYDVKM. CDR3 DNA sequence: TGTGCCAGCAATGACAGGTACTATGGCTACACCTTC. Translation gives CASNDRYYGYTF.

This clone has only a few counts. The chain has TRBV7-9 and TRBJ2-7, with 11 positions matching TRBD1. J gave up 6 bases and V 3 bases, and 4 bases lay outside the gene matches. Germline CDR1 and CDR2: SEHNR and FQNEAQ (reference sequence). This CDR3 comprises 14 residues. In DNA form, the CDR3 reads TGTGCCAGCAGCTTGGGACAGGGGGTAAGCGAGCAGTACTTC. Its protein product is CASSLGQGVSEQYF.

The gene calls are TRBV9 and TRBJ1-6; D call uncertain. This CDR3 has 15 amino acids. CDR1 and CDR2 (germline): SGDLS, YYNGEE. V lost 0 bases to trimming and J lost 7 bases, with 11 bases between them. The CDR3 DNA follows: TGTGCCAGCAGCGTAGGCCCGGGTGCGAATTCACCCCTCCACTTT. Amino acids: CASSVGPGANSPLHF.

The chain combines TRBV27 with TRBJ2-5; no clear D gene. The CDR3 totals 12 residues. Germline V gene data show CDR1 as MNHEY and CDR2 as SMNVEV (reference sequence). Trimming shortened V by 5 bases and J by 5 bases, and 9 bases separated the two germline ends. The CDR3 reads CASSALGETQYF. DNA for the CDR3: TGTGCCAGCAGTGCTCTCGGGGAGACCCAGTACTTC.

This chain joins TRBV28 and TRBJ1-1; D might be TRBD1 (5 bases). Germline loops: CDR1 MDHEN, CDR2 SYDVKM. V lost 11 bases to trimming and J lost 1 base, with 14 bases between them. The CDR3 loop spans 13 amino acids. The CDR3 is CALGRGRNTEAFF. In DNA form, the CDR3 reads TGTGCCCTGGGGAGGGGAAGGAACACTGAAGCTTTCTTT.

The CDR3 nucleotides are TGCGCCAGCAGCTTGGGTTACGGCTACAGGGGGAGAAATGAGCAGTTCTTC. Its protein is CASSLGYGYRGRNEQFF. This sequence joins TRBV5-1 and TRBJ2-1, with 8 bases aligning to TRBD1. J gave up 7 bases and V 0 bases, and 12 bases lay outside the gene matches. CDR3 size: 17 residues. Looked up from germline, CDR1 is SGHRS and CDR2 is YFSETQ.

The V gene is TRBV9, the J gene TRBJ2-7; possibly TRBD2 for D (6 bases). CDR3 length equals 15 residues. Germline CDR1 reads SGDLS; CDR2 reads YYNGEE. Trimming removed 0 bases from V and 3 bases from J, with 13 bases in between. The CDR3: CASSVGGENFYEQYF. The CDR3 nucleotides are TGTGCCAGCAGCGTAGGGGGGGAGAATTTCTACGAGCAGTACTTC.

The V call is TRBV6-1, the J call TRBJ2-7; D perhaps matches TRBD2 (6 bases). The CDR3 has 14 amino acids. Germline V CDR1 and CDR2: MNHNS, SASEGT. V lost 2 bases to trimming and J lost 9 bases, with 17 bases between them. The CDR3 coding sequence is TGTGCCAGCAGTGAAAAGCGGGCCGAGTCTGGGCAGTACTTC. Translated, it gives CASSEKRAESGQYF.

This clone was recorded once. V is TRBV10-3 and J is TRBJ2-5, with 9 bases identical to TRBD1. Germline-derived CDR1 and CDR2 are ENHRY and SYGVKD. V gave up 2 bases and J gave up 4 bases; unmatched junction bases: 2. The CDR3 runs to 14 residues. Here the CDR3 reads CAISEGTGRETQYF. The CDR3, as DNA: TGTGCCATCAGTGAGGGGACAGGGCGAGAGACCCAGTACTTC.

This clone was detected only a few times. This chain connects TRBV4-1 to TRBJ2-1, with a possible D match to TRBD1 (5 bases). The CDR3 has 16 amino acids. Germline CDR1 and CDR2: MGHRA and YSYEKL. V dropped 3 bases and J dropped 0 bases, with 12 bases sitting between them. This CDR3 is CASSQGRGSSYNEQFF. The CDR3 DNA follows: TGCGCCAGCAGCCAGGGTAGGGGAAGCTCCTACAATGAGCAGTTCTTC.

The table lists this clone with a few counts. The rearrangement joins TRBV16 to TRBJ2-2; D possibly corresponds to TRBD1 (6 bases). The CDR3 loop spans 18 amino acids. The germline CDR1 and CDR2 sequences are KGHSY and FQNENV. V shed 0 bases and J shed 6 bases, with 20 bases lying between them. CDR3: CASSQSMAGAILSGELFF. CDR3 DNA: TGTGCCAGCAGCCAATCCATGGCAGGGGCAATTTTATCCGGGGAGCTGTTTTTT.

The chain couples TRBV4-2 to TRBJ1-2; perhaps TRBD1 as D (6 bases). The V gene's germline CDR1 is LGHNA and CDR2 YNFKEQ. Trimming removed 3 bases at V and 7 bases at J, with 18 bases between. CDR3 length: 15 amino acids. CDR3 protein: CASSQDQQGWGGYTF. CDR3 nucleotides: TGTGCCAGCAGCCAGGACCAACAGGGTTGGGGTGGCTACACCTTC.

The gene calls are TRBV7-6 and TRBJ2-3; unclear D gene. CDR1 is SGHVS and CDR2 is FNYEAQ in the germline V gene. CDR3 length: 12 amino acids. Trimming left V 2 bases short and J 5 bases short, with 5 bases between. This CDR3 reads CASSLMRDTQYF. The CDR3 DNA follows: TGTGCCAGCAGCTTAATGAGAGATACGCAGTATTTT.

This sequence joins TRBV19 and TRBJ1-5; 8 bases are a match to TRBD1. Unmatched junction bases numbered 3, after V lost 10 bases and J lost 4 bases. CDR3 length: 12 residues. In germline, CDR1 is LNHDA, CDR2 SQIVND (reference sequence). CDR3 in DNA: TGTGCCACCAGACAGGGGAATCAGCCCCAGCATTTT. It specifies CATRQGNQPQHF. The variable domain in full, completed from reference TRBV19 and TRBJ1-5, reads DGGITQSPKYLFRKEGQNVTLSCEQNLNHDAMYWYRQDPGQGLRLIYYSQIVNDFQKGDIAEGYSVSREKKESFPLTVTSAQKNPTAFYLCATRQGNQPQHFGDGTRLSIL.

This clone was recorded a few times. The rearrangement joins TRBV14 to TRBJ1-1, with D possibly matching TRBD1 (6 bases). V shed 0 bases and J shed 4 bases, with 6 bases lying between them. The CDR3 is 13 amino acids. Germline assignment: CDR1 SGHDN and CDR2 FVKESK. The CDR3, as DNA: TGTGCCAGCAGCCAAGACAGGGGCACTGAAGCTTTCTTT. It specifies CASSQDRGTEAFF.

This chain uses TRBV27 with TRBJ2-3, with D tentatively TRBD1 (5 bases). V was cut by 4 bases and J by 6 bases, with 11 bases left in between. The CDR3 runs to 13 residues. CDR1 and CDR2 (germline): MNHEY, SMNVEV (reference sequence). CDR3 region: CASSWGGSDTQYF. CDR3 in DNA: TGTGCCAGCAGTTGGGGCGGAAGCGATACGCAGTATTTT.

This clone has only a few counts. The V call is TRBV30, the J call TRBJ2-1; 9 bases align to TRBD2. With 5 bases clipped from V and 10 bases from J, the junction kept 12 bases outside the gene matches. CDR3 length equals 14 residues. Germline assignment: CDR1 GTSNPN and CDR2 SVGIG (reference sequence). Here the CDR3 reads CAWGTGLATQEQFF. Written as DNA, the CDR3 is TGTGCCTGGGGTACAGGACTAGCGACACAAGAGCAGTTCTTC.

The chain recombines TRBV5-1 with TRBJ1-4; D gene ambiguous. Germline V gene lookup returns CDR1 SGHRS and CDR2 YFSETQ. V gave up 0 bases and J gave up 1 base, with 7 bases separating them. CDR3 length: 15 residues. The chain's CDR3 is CASSLEGRTNEKLFF. The CDR3 DNA is TGCGCCAGCAGCTTGGAAGGGAGAACTAATGAAAAACTGTTTTTT. Looking up the rest from reference TRBV5-1 and TRBJ1-4 gives the full variable domain: KAGVTQTPRYLIKTRGQQVTLSCSPISGHRSVSWYQQTPGQGLQFLFEYFSETQRNKGNFPGRFSGRQFSNSRSEMNVSTLELGDSALYLCASSLEGRTNEKLFFGSGTQLSVL.

This clone has only a few counts. The chain employs TRBV2 and TRBJ2-1, with 11 bases that match TRBD2. Germline trimming cut 6 bases from V and 14 bases from J; bases unmatched to any gene: 12. CDR1 SNHLY and CDR2 FYNNEI come from the germline V gene. The CDR3 is 14 amino acids. The CDR3 region is CASRAGLAGGQEFF. The CDR3 DNA reads as TGTGCCAGCAGAGCAGGTCTAGCGGGGGGTCAGGAGTTCTTC. The complete variable domain, with remaining parts taken from reference TRBV2 and TRBJ2-1, reads EPEVTQTPSHQVTQMGQEVILRCVPISNHLYFYWYRQILGQKVEFLVSFYNNEISEKSEIFDDQFSVERPDGSNFTLKIRSTKLEDSAMYFCASRAGLAGGQEFFGPGTRLTVL.

The CDR3 loop is CASSPDRINTGELFF. The DNA of the CDR3 is TGTGCCAGCAGTCCCGACAGGATAAACACCGGGGAGCTGTTTTTT. The chain joins TRBV5-4 to TRBJ2-2, with D perhaps TRBD1 (6 bases). The CDR3 extends over 15 amino acids. Trimming left V 5 bases short and J 2 bases short, with 13 bases between. Germline V gene sequence: CDR1 SGHNT, CDR2 YYREEE (reference sequence).

The rearrangement joins TRBV7-2 to TRBJ1-2; D possibly corresponds to TRBD1 (5 bases). There are 15 residues in the CDR3. Trimming stripped 5 bases from V and 7 bases from J, with 20 bases between. Germline CDR1 and CDR2: SGHTA and FQGNSA. The chain's CDR3 is CASSQGAGLVGGYTF. The CDR3 DNA reads as TGTGCCAGCAGCCAAGGGGCGGGGCTAGTAGGTGGCTACACCTTC.

There are a few counts of this clone. The chain recombines TRBV20-1 with TRBJ2-1; D is unresolved. Trimming removed 3 bases at V and 10 bases at J, with 10 bases between. Germline loops: CDR1 DFQATT, CDR2 SNEGSKA (reference sequence). This CDR3 contains 11 residues. The CDR3 coding sequence is TGCAGTGCTAGTACTGCACCCGAGCAGTTCTTC. This encodes CSASTAPEQFF.

As DNA, the CDR3 is TGTGCCAGCAGTGACACTAGCGGGGGGGCGGGGAGGCAAGAGACCCAGTACTTC. This gives the protein CASSDTSGGAGRQETQYF. V gene TRBV6-1 combines with J gene TRBJ2-5; 13 bases agree with TRBD2. The V and J ends lost 3 bases and 2 bases, in that order; junction bases with no gene match: 9. Germline CDR1 is MNHNS and CDR2 is SASEGT. CDR3 length equals 18 residues.

This chain joins TRBV29-1 and TRBJ2-2; unclear D gene. The CDR3 loop spans 13 amino acids. V was cut by 4 bases and J by 4 bases, with 10 bases left in between. The V gene's germline CDR1 is SQVTM and CDR2 ANQGSEA. CDR3 sequence reads: CSVVPSGTGELFF. The CDR3 DNA follows: TGCAGCGTTGTCCCGAGTGGCACCGGGGAGCTGTTTTTT.

For the CDR3, the DNA is TGTGCCAGCAGTGGTCCGGGACAGGGGGCGGATACGCAGTATTTT. It yields the protein CASSGPGQGADTQYF. This chain joins TRBV2 and TRBJ2-3; 12 nucleotides agree with TRBD1. The V gene's germline CDR1 is SNHLY and CDR2 FYNNEI. The CDR3 is 15 residues long. The ends lost 4 bases at V and 6 bases at J; junction bases unmatched: 5.